The entry below gives a single TCR beta chain sequence along with its context. This entry is derived from a study of T-cell memory formation after mild COVID-19. This CDR3 comprises 12 residues. Trimming removed 6 bases from V and 3 bases from J, with 9 bases in between. MiXCR, applied by TCRdb to the 5' RACE reads, yields one record per CDR3 protein. The sample carries about 390,000 distinct CDR3 sequences, more than 15% recorded once. The receptor's source is a man aged 18 to 35 who had mild COVID-19 (a few samples of this study predate the infection). Cell type and time point are not known. This chain links TRBV12-3 or TRBV12-4 with TRBJ2-7, with D possibly TRBD2 on 6 matching bases. Sequencing input: PBMCs or a T cell subset sorted from them (not recorded which). The CDR3 nucleotides read TGTGCCAGCAGCACGGGGGTCTACGAGCAGTACTTC. Translating gives CASSTGVYEQYF.